These 10 T cell receptor beta chains originate from one sample sequenced in a study of blood T cell repertoires in COVID-19. The repertoire was sequenced with immunoSEQ multiplex PCR; TCRdb's copy has only in-frame clones and lacks some. The sample yields more than 85,000 clones, roughly nine tenths seen once. Material for sequencing was peripheral blood. These receptors all come from a human donor in a cohort sampled during active COVID-19.

The chain has TRBV9 and TRBJ2-7; 9 bases align to TRBD2. The germline CDR1 and CDR2 sequences are SGDLS and YYNGEE. This CDR3 is 15 amino acids long. The junction had 6 bases not matched to a gene; V was cut back by 0 bases and J by 5 bases. CDR3 residues: CASSVAASGVHEQYF. In DNA, the CDR3 is TGTGCCAGCAGCGTAGCAGCTAGCGGGGTGCACGAGCAGTACTTC.

The chain uses TRBV6-5 and TRBJ1-2; a possible D gene is TRBD1 (6 bases). Germline values: CDR1 MNHEY, CDR2 SVGAGI. The V gene lost 8 bases and the J gene lost 3 bases, with 16 bases spanning the gap. The CDR3 runs 14 residues. The CDR3 here is CASLPGDVDYGYTF. The DNA of the CDR3 is TGTGCCAGCTTGCCAGGGGACGTCGACTATGGCTACACCTTC.

The chain employs TRBV10-3 and TRBJ2-5; TRBD1 agrees at 9 bases. V gave up 10 bases and J gave up 5 bases; unmatched junction bases: 8. The CDR3 totals 13 residues. Germline values: CDR1 ENHRY, CDR2 SYGVKD. Here the CDR3 reads CATARDREETQYF. The DNA for the CDR3 is TGTGCCACCGCTAGGGACAGGGAGGAGACCCAGTACTTC.

A single count supports this clone. The junction departs from germline at one end; a sequencing error may be responsible. The chain combines TRBV7-7 with TRBJ2-2, with TRBD1 matching 8 bases. CDR1 SSHAT and CDR2 FNYEAQ come from the germline V gene (reference sequence). The CDR3 covers 15 residues. CDR3: CASSPDRVGTGELFF. The CDR3 coding sequence is TGTGCTAGCAGCCCGGACAGGGTCGGCACCGGGGAGCTGTTTTTT.

The J gene is TRBJ1-1, the V gene TRBV5-1, with unresolved D. V dropped 4 bases and J dropped 1 base, with 11 bases sitting between them. CDR1 and CDR2 from the germline V gene are SGHRS and YFSETQ. The CDR3 runs to 14 residues. The CDR3, as DNA: TGCGCCAGCAGCCCCCAGGTCTCGAACACTGAAGCTTTCTTT. Protein product: CASSPQVSNTEAFF.

This chain uses TRBV6-5 with TRBJ1-2, with D maybe TRBD1 (5 bases). V lost 6 bases and J 6 bases, leaving 17 bases between the germline ends. Germline CDR1 is MNHEY and CDR2 is SVGAGI. The length of the CDR3 is 14 residues. CDR3 sequence reads: CASSPRLQAHGYTF. CDR3 nucleotides: TGTGCCAGCAGCCCAAGGCTACAGGCCCATGGCTACACCTTC.

J is TRBJ2-1 and V is TRBV5-1; a possible D gene is TRBD2 (7 bases). Per germline, CDR1 SGHRS and CDR2 YFSETQ. The CDR3 is 17 residues long. The ends were cut back, 1 base at V and 8 bases at J, with 22 bases in the middle. CDR3 in DNA: TGCGCCAGCAGCTTGCCGCGGGAACAGGGAAGCGGGGATGAGCAGTTCTTC. Encoded protein: CASSLPREQGSGDEQFF.

V is TRBV3-1 (or the pseudogene TRBV3-2) and J is TRBJ2-3; 12 nucleotides agree with TRBD2. Trimming at V came to 6 bases and at J to 1 base, leaving 5 bases not matched to a gene. Germline CDR1 LGHDT, CDR2 YNNKEL (reference sequence). CDR3 size: 16 residues. The CDR3 is CASSPRTSGGTDTQYF. Here the CDR3 DNA reads TGTGCCAGCAGTCCAAGGACTAGCGGGGGCACAGATACGCAGTATTTT.

V usage is TRBV4-1 and J usage is TRBJ2-1; D perhaps matches TRBD2 (5 bases). V gave up 0 bases and J gave up 11 bases, with 17 bases separating them. The CDR3 spans 15 residues. CDR1 is MGHRA and CDR2 is YSYEKL in the germline V gene. The CDR3 sequence: CASSQEPAGSPKQFF. In nucleotides, the CDR3 is TGCGCCAGCAGCCAAGAACCGGCGGGCTCCCCTAAGCAGTTCTTC.

The V call is TRBV6-2 or TRBV6-3, the J call TRBJ2-1; 10 bases align to TRBD2. This CDR3 has 21 amino acids. Germline V CDR1 and CDR2: MNHEY, SVGEGT. V lost 7 bases and J lost 7; bases outside the gene matches: 28. In nucleotides, the CDR3 is TGTGCCAGCATCCCACACCTTCCGGGACTAGCGCCCTCGGACGGGAGTAATGAGCAGTTCTTC. As protein: CASIPHLPGLAPSDGSNEQFF.